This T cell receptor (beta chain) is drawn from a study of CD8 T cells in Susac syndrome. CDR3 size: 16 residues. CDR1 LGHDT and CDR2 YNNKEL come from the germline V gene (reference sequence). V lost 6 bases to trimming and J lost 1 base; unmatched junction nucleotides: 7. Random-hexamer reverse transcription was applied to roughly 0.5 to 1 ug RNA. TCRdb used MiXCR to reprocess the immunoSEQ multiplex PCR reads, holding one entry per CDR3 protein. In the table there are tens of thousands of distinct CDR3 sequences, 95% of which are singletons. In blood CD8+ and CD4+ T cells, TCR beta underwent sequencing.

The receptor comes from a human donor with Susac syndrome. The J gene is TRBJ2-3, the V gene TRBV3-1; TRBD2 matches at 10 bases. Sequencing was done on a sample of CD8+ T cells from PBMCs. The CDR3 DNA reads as TGTGCCAGCAGAGCTACTAGCGGGAATGGCACAGATACGCAGTATTTT. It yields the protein CASRATSGNGTDTQYF.